This T cell receptor (beta chain) stems from a study of Ad26.COV2.S vaccination and SARS-CoV-2 variants. In the case of this clone: Its antigen is as yet unknown.

Regarding treatment: around 19 received Ad26.COV2.S at low or high dose, single or two shots; 5 received placebo; per-sample allocation not given. Each sample was drawn 63 days after the first injection (of vaccine or placebo). TCRdb's copy holds only in-frame clones and misses some; the assay was immunoSEQ multiplex PCR. The data show about 680,000 clones, with more than 80% seen just once and nearly 1.5% held by the top ten. Study results and limitations: Analytic work on TCR breadth and depth might have understated the full extent of total T cell responses. Responses of spike-specific T cells (both CD8+ and CD4+) reportedly showed substantial breadth after vaccination.

The CDR3 length is 12 residues. V lost 3 bases, J lost 7 bases, and 6 bases lay in between. Germline CDR1 is LNHNV and CDR2 is YYDKDF (reference sequence). This TCR was sampled from a person aged 18 to 59 who received the Ad26.COV2.S COVID-19 vaccine or a placebo. The starting material was peripheral blood, obtained in a trial of Ad26.COV2.S vaccine versus placebo. The chain carries TRBV15 and TRBJ2-2; no clear D gene. The CDR3 DNA reads TGTGCCACCAGCAGCCCCTTCGGGGAGCTGTTTTTT. Residues: CATSSPFGELFF.